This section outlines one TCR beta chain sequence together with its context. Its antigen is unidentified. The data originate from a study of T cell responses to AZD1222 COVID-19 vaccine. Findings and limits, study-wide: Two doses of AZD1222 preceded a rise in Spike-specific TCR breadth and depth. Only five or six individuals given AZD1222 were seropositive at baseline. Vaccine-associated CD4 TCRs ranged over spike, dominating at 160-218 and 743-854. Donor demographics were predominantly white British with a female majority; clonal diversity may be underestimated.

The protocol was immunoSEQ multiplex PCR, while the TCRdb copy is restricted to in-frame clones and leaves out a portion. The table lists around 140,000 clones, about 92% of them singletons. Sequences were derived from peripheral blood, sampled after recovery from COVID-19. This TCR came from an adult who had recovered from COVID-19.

The CDR3 DNA follows: TGCAGCGTCCAAATCCCCGCTTTCGGATACGAGCAGTACTTC. This translates into CSVQIPAFGYEQYF. This chain connects TRBV29-1 to TRBJ2-7; D call uncertain. The CDR3 covers 14 residues. Trimming removed 6 bases at V and 4 bases at J, with 19 bases between. Germline V gives CDR1 SQVTM, CDR2 ANQGSEA.